The 23 T cell receptor beta chains below all came from one sample that was sequenced in a study of cytomegalovirus exposure and HLA in healthy donors. Use of 60 Vbeta and 13 Jbeta primers characterized the PCR. Produced via immunoSEQ multiplex PCR; TCRdb's table is partial and in-frame only. The sample includes roughly 100,000 clones, around four fifths seen only once; the top ten take just over 2.5%. Sequencing used PBMCs. These receptors were obtained from a man in his forties or fifties in good health and CMV-seronegative.

The chain recombines TRBV11-1 with TRBJ1-2; a possible D gene is TRBD1 (5 bases). This CDR3 has 15 residues. CDR1 and CDR2 from the germline V gene are SGHAT and FQDESV (reference sequence). V shed 5 bases and J shed 3 bases, with 16 bases lying between them. CDR3 amino acids: CASSLRATGDYGYTF. The CDR3 DNA reads as TGTGCCAGCAGCCTCAGGGCCACGGGGGACTATGGCTACACCTTC.

This clone has more than one count but fewer than ten. The genes are TRBV5-4 and TRBJ1-6; 11 nucleotides align to TRBD1. CDR1 SGHNT and CDR2 YYREEE come from the germline V gene (reference sequence). V trimming: 4 bases; J trimming: 0 bases; junction bases outside the gene matches: 6. This CDR3 is 18 amino acids long. CDR3 nucleotide sequence: TGTGCCAGCAGCGCGGGACAGGGGGGGCCCTCCTATAATTCACCCCTCCACTTT. Its protein is CASSAGQGGPSYNSPLHF.

This clone was observed a single time. The chain couples TRBV7-9 to TRBJ2-2; 9 bases align to TRBD1. CDR1 and CDR2 from the germline V gene are SEHNR and FQNEAQ (reference sequence). This CDR3 comprises 17 residues. V gave up 8 bases and J gave up 5 bases; unmatched junction bases: 15. Here the CDR3 reads CASHRDRVPSGTGELFF. In nucleotides, the CDR3 is TGTGCCAGCCACCGGGACAGGGTCCCCTCGGGGACCGGGGAGCTGTTTTTT.

The chain links TRBV5-1 to TRBJ2-5; the match to TRBD2 covers 10 bases. The germline CDR1 and CDR2 sequences are SGHRS and YFSETQ. V shed 2 bases, J shed 5 bases, and the junction held 12 bases outside the gene matches. This CDR3 is 17 amino acids long. The CDR3 spells CASSFGSGGDFGETQYF. The DNA of the CDR3 is TGCGCCAGCAGCTTTGGCAGCGGGGGGGATTTCGGGGAGACCCAGTACTTC.

This chain connects TRBV7-3 to TRBJ1-6; a weak D match, TRBD1 (6 bases). The V end was cut by 2 bases, the J end by 5 bases, with 10 bases between. The germline V gene has CDR1 SGHTA and CDR2 FQGTGA. CDR3 length: 15 residues. Here the CDR3 reads CASSLEHRDNSPLHF. CDR3 sequence (DNA): TGTGCCAGCAGCTTAGAACACAGGGATAATTCACCCCTCCACTTT.

This chain links TRBV7-6 with TRBJ2-2, with 9 bases lining up with TRBD2. This CDR3 contains 16 residues. The V gene's germline CDR1 is SGHVS and CDR2 FNYEAQ. J gave up 5 bases and V 2 bases, and 6 bases lay outside the gene matches. CDR3 DNA sequence: TGTGCCAGCAGCTTATGGGCAGCGGGGGGTACCGGGGAGCTGTTTTTT. It codes for CASSLWAAGGTGELFF. Looking up the rest from reference TRBV7-6 and TRBJ2-2 gives the full variable domain: GAGVSQSPRYKVTKRGQDVALRCDPISGHVSLYWYRQALGQGPEFLTYFNYEAQQDKSGLPNDRFSAERPEGSISTLTIQRTEQRDSAMYRCASSLWAAGGTGELFFGEGSRLTVL.

The CDR3 region is CASSYSGADQETQYF. In nucleotides, the CDR3 is TGTGCCAGCAGTTACTCCGGAGCGGATCAAGAGACCCAGTACTTC. This sequence joins TRBV6-5 and TRBJ2-5; weak D call: TRBD2 (5 bases). Germline CDR1 is MNHEY and CDR2 is SVGAGI. The CDR3 contains 15 residues. Trimming pared 0 bases from V and 2 bases from J, leaving 10 bases between.

This chain joins TRBV18 and TRBJ2-7; the match to TRBD1 covers 7 bases. This CDR3 region has 15 residues. CDR1 is KGHSH, CDR2 LQKENI, per germline. Trimming took 8 bases from V and 0 from J; bases not matched to a gene: 10. The CDR3 coding sequence is TGTGCCAGCGCAAAACAGGGGAAGAGCTCCTACGAGCAGTACTTC. Encoded protein: CASAKQGKSSYEQYF. The complete variable domain, with remaining parts taken from reference TRBV18 and TRBJ2-7, reads NAGVMQNPRHLVRRRGQEARLRCSPMKGHSHVYWYRQLPEEGLKFMVYLQKENIIDESGMPKERFSAEFPKEGPSILRIQQVVRGDSAAYFCASAKQGKSSYEQYFGPGTRLTVT.

The J gene is TRBJ2-7, the V gene TRBV6-6, with TRBD1 as a possible D gene (6 bases). V dropped 2 bases and J dropped 0 bases, with 8 bases sitting between them. Germline CDR1 and CDR2: MNHNY and SVGAGI (reference sequence). This CDR3 is built from 14 residues. The CDR3 region is CASSYQGPSYEQYF. CDR3 nucleotides: TGTGCCAGCAGTTACCAGGGGCCCTCCTACGAGCAGTACTTC.

The genes are TRBV19 and TRBJ1-5, with 7 bases lining up with TRBD1. The CDR3 is made up of 14 amino acids. V gave up 6 bases and J gave up 3 bases; unmatched junction bases: 5. Germline CDR1 reads LNHDA; CDR2 reads SQIVND (reference sequence). CDR3 nucleotides: TGTGCCAGTAGCGTCGACAGGGTCAATCAGCCCCAGCATTTT. This codes for CASSVDRVNQPQHF.

V and J are TRBV30 and TRBJ1-2, with D possibly TRBD1 on 5 matching bases. V was clipped by 0 bases and J by 7 bases, with 6 bases between them. Per germline, CDR1 GTSNPN and CDR2 SVGIG (reference sequence). This CDR3 is 11 amino acids long. The CDR3 reads CAWSVQGGYTF. For the CDR3, the DNA is TGTGCCTGGAGTGTCCAGGGTGGCTACACCTTC.

The chain joins TRBV6-5 to TRBJ1-5, with D tentatively TRBD1 (5 bases). The ends were cut back, 8 bases at V and 2 bases at J, with 16 bases in the middle. Germline V gene sequence: CDR1 MNHEY, CDR2 SVGAGI. This CDR3 is built from 15 residues. CDR3 loop: CASGRGVVGNQPQHF. The CDR3 DNA follows: TGTGCCAGCGGCCGGGGGGTAGTTGGCAATCAGCCCCAGCATTTT.

The genes are TRBV5-1 and TRBJ2-5; 11 nucleotides align to TRBD2. CDR3 length equals 15 residues. Unmatched junction bases numbered 7, after V lost 4 bases and J lost 5 bases. Germline loops: CDR1 SGHRS, CDR2 YFSETQ. DNA for the CDR3: TGCGCCAGCAGCCCGGGGACTAGCGGCGGGGAGACCCAGTACTTC. It is translated as CASSPGTSGGETQYF.

This sequence joins TRBV10-3 and TRBJ2-5; 9 nucleotides agree with TRBD2. CDR1 and CDR2 (germline): ENHRY, SYGVKD. J was trimmed by 4 bases and V by 6 bases; bases with no gene match: 9. This CDR3 has 15 residues. The CDR3 here is CAISGAAGGRETQYF. The CDR3 region has the DNA TGTGCCATCAGCGGGGCAGCGGGGGGCCGAGAGACCCAGTACTTC.

The rearrangement links TRBV6-1 to TRBJ2-2; TRBD2 aligns across 8 bases. Trimming removed 1 base from V and 4 bases from J; junction bases left unmatched: 8. Germline V gene data show CDR1 as MNHNS and CDR2 as SASEGT. The CDR3 totals 17 residues. The CDR3 nucleotides are TGTGCCAGCAGTGAAGGCCCAGGGGCGGGGGGCACCGGGGAGCTGTTTTTT. It codes for CASSEGPGAGGTGELFF.

The J gene is TRBJ1-1, the V gene TRBV19, with no clear D. CDR3 length: 13 residues. Trimming left V 3 bases short and J 2 bases short, with 7 bases between. In germline, CDR1 is LNHDA, CDR2 SQIVND (reference sequence). CDR3 sequence: CASSMRINTEAFF. The CDR3 DNA reads TGTGCCAGTAGTATGCGGATAAACACTGAAGCTTTCTTT.

V gene TRBV5-1 combines with J gene TRBJ2-3, with D possibly TRBD2 on 6 matching bases. V shed 3 bases and J shed 0 bases, with 14 bases lying between them. Looked up from germline, CDR1 is SGHRS and CDR2 is YFSETQ. The CDR3 length is 16 residues. The CDR3 nucleotides are TGCGCCAGCAGCTCGGCGGACTACCCGAGCACAGATACGCAGTATTTT. Protein product: CASSSADYPSTDTQYF.

This clone was seen a single time. The chain's CDR3 is CASKAGGVGYTF. CDR3 DNA: TGTGCCAGCAAGGCCGGAGGGGTAGGCTACACCTTC. V usage is TRBV9 and J usage is TRBJ1-2; weak D call: TRBD1 (5 bases). Trimming shortened V by 6 bases and J by 8 bases, and 14 bases separated the two germline ends. This CDR3 is 12 amino acids long. CDR1 is SGDLS, CDR2 YYNGEE, per germline.

The count of this clone is one. The chain has TRBV27 and TRBJ2-7; the D gene is possibly TRBD2 (5 bases). The CDR3 covers 14 residues. Trimming left V 3 bases short and J 5 bases short, with 14 bases between. Germline CDR1 is MNHEY and CDR2 is SMNVEV (reference sequence). This chain's CDR3 is CASSLTEVGNEQYF. CDR3 coding DNA: TGTGCCAGCAGTTTGACGGAGGTCGGCAACGAGCAGTACTTC.

This rearrangement joins TRBV4-3 to TRBJ2-7, with a tentative D call TRBD1 (5 bases). The CDR3 consists of 16 residues. V was trimmed by 0 bases and J by 2 bases, leaving 14 bases between them. CDR1 and CDR2 from the germline V gene are LGHNA and YSLEER. CDR3 residues: CASSQDSQGSTYEQYF. The CDR3 DNA reads as TGCGCCAGCAGCCAAGATTCGCAGGGAAGTACCTACGAGCAGTACTTC.

In this sample, this clone turned up a few times. V is TRBV16 and J is TRBJ1-2; tentative D call: TRBD1 (5 bases). CDR3 length: 14 residues. Between the trimmed V and J ends, which lost 0 bases and 2 bases, there was a span of 7 bases. From germline, CDR1 is KGHSY and CDR2 FQNENV. The DNA of the CDR3 is TGTGCCAGCAGCCAATCCCCAGGGAACTATGGCTACACCTTC. This translates into CASSQSPGNYGYTF.

The rearrangement uses TRBV6-5 and TRBJ1-4, with no clear D. Germline V gene sequence: CDR1 MNHEY, CDR2 SVGAGI. The V end lost 4 bases, the J end lost 8 bases, and 17 bases lay between the germline ends. The CDR3 totals 15 residues. The CDR3 DNA reads as TGTGCCAGCAGTTGGTCGGGAACCATAGGGGAAAAACTGTTTTTT. Translated, it gives CASSWSGTIGEKLFF.

The chain employs TRBV4-3 and TRBJ2-7, with 10 positions matching TRBD2. This CDR3 spans 17 amino acids. V lost 3 bases and J lost 3; bases outside the gene matches: 11. Germline V gene lookup returns CDR1 LGHNA and CDR2 YSLEER. The CDR3 here is CASSHSFTGTSDYEQYF. The CDR3 nucleotides are TGCGCCAGCAGCCACTCATTTACCGGGACTAGCGACTACGAGCAGTACTTC.